The clone carrying this T cell receptor (beta chain) has more than one count but fewer than ten. V was clipped by 8 bases and J by 0 bases, with 14 bases between them. Germline V lookup: CDR1 LNHDA, CDR2 SQIVND (reference sequence). The CDR3 covers 14 residues. The data were taken from a study of blood T cell repertoires in COVID-19. Study overall: Sites in the United States, Italy and Spain provided acute and convalescent COVID-19 samples. T cells, B-cell-depleted T cells, or PBMCs supplied cDNA or gDNA.

Original data processing: Amplified reference gene primers provided the basis for estimating nucleated cell counts. Using immunoSEQ multiplex PCR, the repertoire was profiled, and TCRdb retains in-frame clones only, with some absent. For V, J and clone size, that table is used; D and trimming come from the DNA. The table lists roughly 180,000 clones, 65% to 85% of them singletons. V usage is TRBV19 and J usage is TRBJ2-7, with D possibly matching TRBD1 (6 bases). Sequenced: peripheral blood. The receptor was derived from a woman aged 40 to 50 with COVID-19, enrolled during active disease. The CDR3 DNA sequence: TGTGCCAGTTCGGGACACCTAAGCTCCTACGAGCAGTACTTC. Protein sequence: CASSGHLSSYEQYF. Complete variable domain (other parts from reference TRBV19 and TRBJ2-7): DGGITQSPKYLFRKEGQNVTLSCEQNLNHDAMYWYRQDPGQGLRLIYYSQIVNDFQKGDIAEGYSVSREKKESFPLTVTSAQKNPTAFYLCASSGHLSSYEQYFGPGTRLTVT.